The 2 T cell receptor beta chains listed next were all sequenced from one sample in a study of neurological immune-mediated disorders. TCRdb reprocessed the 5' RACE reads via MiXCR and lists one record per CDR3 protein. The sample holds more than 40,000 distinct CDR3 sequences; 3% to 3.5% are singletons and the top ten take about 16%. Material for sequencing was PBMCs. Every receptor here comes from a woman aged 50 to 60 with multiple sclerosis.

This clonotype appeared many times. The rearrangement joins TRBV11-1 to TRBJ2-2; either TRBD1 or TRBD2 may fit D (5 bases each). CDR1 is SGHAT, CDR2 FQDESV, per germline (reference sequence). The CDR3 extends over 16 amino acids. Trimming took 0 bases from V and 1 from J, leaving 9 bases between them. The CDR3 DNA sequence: TGTGCCAGCAGCTTAGCCGGGGCTTTGAACACCGGGGAGCTGTTTTTT. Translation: CASSLAGALNTGELFF.

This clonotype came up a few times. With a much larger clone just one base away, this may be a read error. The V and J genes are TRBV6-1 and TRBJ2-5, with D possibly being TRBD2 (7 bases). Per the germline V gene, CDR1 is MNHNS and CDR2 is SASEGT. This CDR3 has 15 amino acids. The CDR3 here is CASSGWGGSKENQYF. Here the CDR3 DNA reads TGTGCCAGCAGTGGTTGGGGGGGCAGCAAAGAGAACCAGTACTTC.